These 29 T cell receptor beta chains originate from one sample sequenced in a study of blood T cell repertoires in COVID-19. TCRdb's copy holds only in-frame clones and misses some; the assay was immunoSEQ multiplex PCR. The data hold approximately 94,000 clones, with more than 85% observed a single time. Sequencing input: peripheral blood. Receptors were obtained from a man aged 45 to 65 with active COVID-19.

This clone was found once. The chain joins TRBV13 to TRBJ2-2; D is perhaps TRBD2 (6 bases). Between the trimmed V and J ends, which lost 4 bases and 4 bases, there was a span of 22 bases. CDR1 and CDR2 (germline): PRHDT, FYEKMQ (reference sequence). The CDR3 has 18 amino acids. The CDR3 spells CASSSTSFPRRGTGELFF. For the CDR3, the DNA is TGTGCCAGCAGCTCTACTAGCTTCCCCCGAAGAGGCACCGGGGAGCTGTTTTTT.

This chain connects TRBV5-1 to TRBJ1-1, with a weak D call TRBD1 (5 bases). CDR3 length equals 17 residues. Germline V gene data show CDR1 as SGHRS and CDR2 as YFSETQ. V was trimmed by 4 bases and J by 0 bases, leaving 19 bases between them. The CDR3 loop reads CASSPGGGNQMNTEAFF. In nucleotides, the CDR3 is TGCGCCAGCAGCCCCGGGGGGGGGAATCAGATGAACACTGAAGCTTTCTTT.

The V and J genes are TRBV2 and TRBJ2-1; 11 bases align to TRBD1. V lost 7 bases to trimming and J lost 7 bases; unmatched junction nucleotides: 3. CDR1 and CDR2 (germline): SNHLY, FYNNEI. The CDR3 spans 13 residues. This CDR3 reads CASNGQGANEQFF. CDR3 sequence (DNA): TGTGCCAGCAATGGACAGGGGGCTAATGAGCAGTTCTTC. Drawing the rest from reference TRBV2 and TRBJ2-1, the complete variable domain is EPEVTQTPSHQVTQMGQEVILRCVPISNHLYFYWYRQILGQKVEFLVSFYNNEISEKSEIFDDQFSVERPDGSNFTLKIRSTKLEDSAMYFCASNGQGANEQFFGPGTRLTVL.

The chain carries TRBV4-1 and TRBJ2-7; possible D gene TRBD2, 5 bases. This CDR3 region has 13 residues. The V end was cut by 1 base, the J end by 3 bases, with 7 bases between. CDR1 is MGHRA and CDR2 is YSYEKL in the germline V gene. The CDR3 DNA sequence: TGCGCCAGCAGCCAAGCCGGGAACTACGAGCAGTACTTC. This sequence encodes CASSQAGNYEQYF.

The chain couples TRBV9 to TRBJ2-7, with TRBD1 matching 11 bases. The V and J ends lost 3 bases and 7 bases, in that order; junction bases with no gene match: 6. Germline V gives CDR1 SGDLS, CDR2 YYNGEE. This CDR3 is 14 amino acids long. Here the CDR3 reads CASSAGQGASEQYF. The CDR3 nucleotides are TGTGCCAGCAGCGCCGGACAGGGGGCGAGTGAGCAGTACTTC.

The J gene is TRBJ2-4, the V gene TRBV7-9, with TRBD1 identical over 8 bases. Germline CDR1 SEHNR, CDR2 FQNEAQ (reference sequence). With 4 bases clipped from V and 1 base from J, the junction kept 6 bases outside the gene matches. The CDR3 runs to 16 residues. CDR3 bases: TGTGCCAGCAGCTCTTCAGGGGGCGCGGCCAAAAACATTCAGTACTTC. This sequence encodes CASSSSGGAAKNIQYF.

The genes are TRBV5-1 and TRBJ2-2, with a weak D call TRBD2 (6 bases). CDR1 is SGHRS and CDR2 is YFSETQ in the germline V gene. This CDR3 comprises 15 residues. The germline V and J ends were trimmed by 4 bases and 3 bases, with 13 bases remaining between them. The CDR3 region is CASSQDWGDTGELFF. The CDR3 bases are TGCGCCAGCAGCCAAGACTGGGGGGACACCGGGGAGCTGTTTTTT.

This chain connects TRBV6-1 to TRBJ2-3; D ambiguous. The ends were cut back, 1 base at V and 2 bases at J, with 10 bases in the middle. CDR3 size: 15 residues. Germline CDR1 reads MNHNS; CDR2 reads SASEGT. The CDR3 coding sequence is TGTGCCAGCAGTGAAGATAGAGGTAACACAGATACGCAGTATTTT. Translated: CASSEDRGNTDTQYF.

The chain employs TRBV5-5 and TRBJ1-1, with 9 bases that match TRBD1. V shed 7 bases and J 5 bases; nucleotides not matched to a gene: 9. From germline, CDR1 is SGHKS and CDR2 YYEKEE (reference sequence). CDR3 length: 14 amino acids. In nucleotides, the CDR3 is TGTGCCAGCGGACAGGGGTCCCTCGGGACTGAAGCTTTCTTT. Protein product: CASGQGSLGTEAFF.

The chain's CDR3 is CASSHGGLGSSYNEQFF. Here the CDR3 DNA reads TGTGCCAGCAGTCACGGGGGTCTTGGGAGCTCCTACAATGAGCAGTTCTTC. The chain combines TRBV6-2 or TRBV6-3 with TRBJ2-1, with D perhaps TRBD2 (6 bases). CDR1 MNHEY and CDR2 SVGEGT come from the germline V gene. There are 17 residues in the CDR3. V was trimmed by 5 bases and J by 0 bases, leaving 17 bases between them.

This clone has more than one count but fewer than ten. The chain recombines TRBV4-2 with TRBJ2-2, with D possibly matching TRBD2 (5 bases). This CDR3 has 16 residues. Between the trimmed V and J ends, which lost 0 bases and 5 bases, there was a span of 13 bases. The germline gives CDR1 LGHNA, CDR2 YNFKEQ. The CDR3 DNA reads TGTGCCAGCAGCCAAGACGGGATGAGGGTTACCGGGGAGCTGTTTTTT. It codes for CASSQDGMRVTGELFF.

The V and J genes are TRBV7-3 and TRBJ2-5; 12 bases match TRBD2. Looked up from germline, CDR1 is SGHTA and CDR2 is FQGTGA. With V trimmed by 3 bases and J by 5 bases, 4 bases remained unmatched. This CDR3 region has 15 residues. CDR3 bases: TGTGCCAGCAGCTTCCGGACTAGCGGGGAGGAGACCCAGTACTTC. Translation: CASSFRTSGEETQYF. Drawing the rest from reference TRBV7-3 and TRBJ2-5, the complete variable domain is GAGVSQTPSNKVTEKGKYVELRCDPISGHTALYWYRQSLGQGPEFLIYFQGTGAADDSGLPNDRFFAVRPEGSVSTLKIQRTERGDSAVYLCASSFRTSGEETQYFGPGTRLLVL.

This clone appeared a single time. The CDR3: CASSLAPGGTENIQYF. The DNA of the CDR3 is TGTGCCAGCAGCTTAGCGCCTGGCGGCACGGAAAACATTCAGTACTTC. The chain has TRBV7-9 and TRBJ2-4; D remains ambiguous. The germline V gene has CDR1 SEHNR and CDR2 FQNEAQ (reference sequence). The V end was cut by 0 bases, the J end by 5 bases, with 14 bases between. The CDR3 loop spans 16 amino acids.

The chain is built from TRBV3-1 (or the pseudogene TRBV3-2) and TRBJ2-7; no definite D call. V dropped 7 bases and J dropped 4 bases, with 8 bases sitting between them. CDR1 and CDR2 (germline): LGHDT, YNNKEL (reference sequence). The CDR3 covers 11 residues. As DNA, the CDR3 is TGTGCCAGCATTCCTCGGTACGAGCAGTACGTC. Translated: CASIPRYEQYV.

This rearrangement joins TRBV19 to TRBJ1-2; D gene uncertain. Germline V CDR1 and CDR2: LNHDA, SQIVND (reference sequence). V dropped 1 base and J dropped 4 bases, with 13 bases sitting between them. The CDR3 is 15 amino acids. The CDR3 spells CASSIAREGGYGYTF. CDR3 nucleotide sequence: TGTGCCAGTAGTATAGCCCGGGAGGGCGGCTATGGCTACACCTTC.

V is TRBV14 and J is TRBJ2-1; 7 bases are a match to TRBD1. The junction had 5 bases not matched to a gene; V was cut back by 6 bases and J by 9 bases. This CDR3 has 12 residues. The germline CDR1 and CDR2 sequences are SGHDN and FVKESK. The CDR3 here is CASRLTGREQFF. The CDR3 DNA reads as TGTGCCAGCAGGCTGACAGGGCGTGAGCAGTTCTTC.

V usage is TRBV2 and J usage is TRBJ1-5; 11 nucleotides line up with TRBD1. The germline V gene encodes CDR1 SNHLY and CDR2 FYNNEI. The CDR3 covers 14 residues. V dropped 7 bases and J dropped 4; count of bases not matched to a gene: 3. CDR3 region: CASTGTGGNQPQHF. The CDR3 DNA follows: TGTGCCAGCACCGGGACAGGGGGGAATCAGCCCCAGCATTTT.

The CDR3 nucleotides are TGTGCCAGCAGTGACAGGGGATACCGAAACACCGGGGAGCTGTTTTTT. It is translated as CASSDRGYRNTGELFF. This sequence joins TRBV6-1 and TRBJ2-2, with a tentative D call TRBD1 (6 bases). CDR3 length: 16 amino acids. Trimming removed 3 bases from V and 2 bases from J, with 13 bases in between. Germline lookup yields CDR1 MNHNS and CDR2 SASEGT.

The chain is built from TRBV12-3 or TRBV12-4 and TRBJ1-3; no clear D gene. The CDR3 spans 13 residues. Trimming pared 5 bases from V and 4 bases from J, leaving 9 bases between. CDR3 sequence reads: CASSDDWGNTIYF. The CDR3 DNA is TGTGCCAGCAGTGACGACTGGGGAAACACCATATATTTT.

In its sample, this clone was seen once. The CDR3: CASSIAPAWSSGNTIYF. CDR3 nucleotide sequence: TGTGCCAGTAGTATAGCCCCTGCGTGGAGCTCTGGAAACACCATATATTTT. The rearrangement joins TRBV19 to TRBJ1-3; D is unresolved. Germline values: CDR1 LNHDA, CDR2 SQIVND (reference sequence). The CDR3 is made up of 17 amino acids. Deletions cut 1 base from V and 0 bases from J, with 13 bases between.

The chain has TRBV14 and TRBJ1-4, with a possible D match to TRBD1 (5 bases). With 3 bases removed from V and 8 bases from J, the gap between germline ends came to 19 bases. Germline CDR1 is SGHDN and CDR2 is FVKESK. This CDR3 has 16 residues. The CDR3 nucleotides read TGTGCCAGCAGCCAGGCAACAGGTTTTACGGGCGAAAAACTGTTTTTT. Translated: CASSQATGFTGEKLFF.

This chain connects TRBV12-3 or TRBV12-4 to TRBJ2-5; no clear D gene. The CDR3 runs 13 residues. Trimming took 6 bases from V and 0 from J, leaving 8 bases between them. The CDR3 spells CASRLRNQETQYF. The CDR3 DNA is TGTGCCAGCAGGCTCAGGAACCAAGAGACCCAGTACTTC.

This clone was seen just once. The chain has TRBV5-6 and TRBJ1-1; D remains unclear. Germline V gene data show CDR1 as SGHDT and CDR2 as YYEEEE. V lost 5 bases and J 0 bases, leaving 11 bases between the germline ends. This CDR3 region has 14 residues. The CDR3 DNA sequence: TGTGCCAGCAGTTCTTCCCGTATGAACACTGAAGCTTTCTTT. It yields the protein CASSSSRMNTEAFF.

This sequence joins TRBV9 and TRBJ2-1, with 10 bases lining up with TRBD2. This CDR3 comprises 18 residues. The germline V gene has CDR1 SGDLS and CDR2 YYNGEE. With 0 bases clipped from V and 6 bases from J, the junction kept 12 bases outside the gene matches. The CDR3 DNA reads TGTGCCAGCAGCGTAGCTACTGGGAAGCGGGGGGGCGGCAATGAGCAGTTCTTC. This gives the protein CASSVATGKRGGGNEQFF.

The chain combines TRBV5-1 with TRBJ1-1; D gene unclear. This CDR3 comprises 12 residues. CDR1 is SGHRS and CDR2 is YFSETQ in the germline V gene. V lost 0 bases to trimming and J lost 5 bases, with 5 bases between them. CDR3 sequence reads: CASSLEATEAFF. The CDR3 DNA follows: TGCGCCAGCAGCTTGGAAGCGACTGAAGCTTTCTTT.

The gene calls are TRBV7-2 and TRBJ2-2; 10 bases are shared with TRBD2. With 1 base clipped from V and 4 bases from J, the junction kept 3 bases outside the gene matches. CDR3 length: 16 residues. Germline values: CDR1 SGHTA, CDR2 FQGNSA. Here the CDR3 reads CASSLVSGRVTGELFF. CDR3 DNA sequence: TGTGCCAGCAGCTTAGTAAGCGGGAGGGTCACCGGGGAGCTGTTTTTT.

The chain joins TRBV10-1 to TRBJ2-1, with TRBD2 identical over 11 bases. Trimming cost V 3 bases and J 4 bases; bases outside gene matches: 2. Germline lookup yields CDR1 WNHNN and CDR2 SYGVQD (reference sequence). CDR3 size: 15 residues. The chain's CDR3 is CASSDGTSGYNEQFF. The CDR3 DNA reads as TGCGCCAGCAGTGACGGGACTAGCGGTTACAATGAGCAGTTCTTC.

J is TRBJ2-7 and V is TRBV18; 10 bases are a match to TRBD1. V was pared by 1 base and J by 7 bases, with 7 bases of the junction left unmatched. The CDR3 is 15 residues long. Looked up from germline, CDR1 is KGHSH and CDR2 is LQKENI. This CDR3 reads CASSPRTGGVREQYF. CDR3 nucleotides: TGTGCCAGCTCACCACGGACAGGGGGGGTTCGGGAGCAGTACTTC.

The chain uses TRBV5-8 and TRBJ1-2; TRBD1 matches 8 bases. The V gene end was trimmed by 2 bases and the J gene end by 8 bases; junction bases not matched to a gene: 5. This CDR3 is built from 13 residues. Germline V gene sequence: CDR1 SGHTS, CDR2 YDEGEE. The CDR3, as DNA: TGTGCCAGCAGCTTCGACAGGGGAGGAGGCTACACCTTC. Encoded protein: CASSFDRGGGYTF.